A single sample is the source of the 16 T cell receptor beta chains below, sequenced in a study of blood T cell repertoires in COVID-19. Profiled with immunoSEQ multiplex PCR; TCRdb holds only in-frame clones, not every one. The sample has more than 200,000 clones, around nine tenths seen once. Sequenced sample: peripheral blood. Source of these receptors: a woman aged 55-69 years with acute or convalescent COVID-19.

The V and J genes are TRBV11-2 and TRBJ2-1; the match to TRBD2 covers 10 bases. The length of the CDR3 is 19 residues. CDR1 and CDR2 from the germline V gene are SGHAT and FQNNGV. Trimming cost V 7 bases and J 0 bases; bases outside gene matches: 15. CDR3 protein: CASTSGLAKTIGSYNEQFF. The CDR3 DNA follows: TGTGCCAGCACCTCGGGACTAGCGAAGACGATTGGCTCCTACAATGAGCAGTTCTTC.

The genes are TRBV6-2 or TRBV6-3 and TRBJ2-7, with TRBD1 identical over 11 bases. The CDR3 consists of 15 residues. Germline loops: CDR1 MNHEY, CDR2 SVGEGT. The trim removed 5 bases at V and 0 bases at J, leaving 3 bases unmatched. CDR3 protein: CASSRGTGGSYEQYF. The CDR3 region has the DNA TGTGCCAGCAGTCGCGGGACAGGGGGCTCCTACGAGCAGTACTTC.

The V gene is TRBV2, the J gene TRBJ1-2, with D perhaps matching TRBD1 (6 bases). Germline values: CDR1 SNHLY, CDR2 FYNNEI. This CDR3 is built from 16 residues. V was pared by 5 bases and J by 1 base, with 17 bases between. The CDR3 is CASSLTGQGINYGYTF. Written as DNA, the CDR3 is TGTGCCAGCAGTTTGACGGGACAAGGGATTAACTATGGCTACACCTTC.

J is TRBJ2-7 and V is TRBV2; D perhaps matches TRBD1 (5 bases). Trimming stripped 4 bases from V and 5 bases from J, with 9 bases between. The CDR3 covers 12 residues. Germline CDR1 and CDR2: SNHLY and FYNNEI. The CDR3 reads CASSAQGHEQYF. The CDR3 DNA sequence: TGTGCCAGCAGTGCTCAGGGCCACGAGCAGTACTTC.

This chain uses TRBV4-3 with TRBJ2-2, with D uncertain. The germline V and J ends were trimmed by 0 bases and 2 bases, with 10 bases remaining between them. Germline-derived CDR1 and CDR2 are LGHNA and YSLEER. This CDR3 spans 16 amino acids. The CDR3 loop reads CASSQELAINTGELFF. CDR3 sequence (DNA): TGCGCCAGCAGCCAAGAATTGGCCATCAACACCGGGGAGCTGTTTTTT.

The rearrangement joins TRBV24-1 to TRBJ2-2, with 15 positions matching TRBD2. From germline, CDR1 is KGHDR and CDR2 SFDVKD. Trimming removed 3 bases from V and 5 bases from J; junction bases left unmatched: 6. This CDR3 has 18 amino acids. In nucleotides, the CDR3 is TGTGCCACCAGTGATCGGACTAGCGGGAGGGCCCGAACCGGGGAGCTGTTTTTT. Translated: CATSDRTSGRARTGELFF.

This chain links TRBV3-1 (or the pseudogene TRBV3-2) with TRBJ1-4; tentative D call: TRBD1 (5 bases). V gave up 2 bases and J gave up 1 base, with 5 bases separating them. Germline assignment: CDR1 LGHDT and CDR2 YNNKEL (reference sequence). This CDR3 has 14 amino acids. The chain's CDR3 is CASSQQGTNEKLFF. The CDR3 DNA reads as TGTGCCAGCAGCCAACAGGGAACTAATGAAAAACTGTTTTTT.

This clone appeared a few times. The genes are TRBV6-2 or TRBV6-3 and TRBJ1-2, with D tentatively TRBD1 (5 bases). Germline V gene lookup returns CDR1 MNHEY and CDR2 SVGEGT. V shed 2 bases and J shed 4 bases, with 14 bases lying between them. The CDR3 has 15 amino acids. The CDR3 coding sequence is TGTGCCAGCAGTTACGTCTCCGGGGGGTCCTATGGCTACACCTTC. Translating gives CASSYVSGGSYGYTF.

The chain links TRBV11-3 to TRBJ2-1; 7 bases match TRBD2. After removal of 5 bases from V and 2 bases from J, the junction contained 6 bases not matched to a gene. The CDR3 sequence is 15 residues long. The germline CDR1 and CDR2 sequences are SGHNT and YENEEA. The CDR3 loop is CASSREGGAYNEQFF. In DNA, the CDR3 is TGTGCCAGCAGCAGAGAGGGAGGGGCCTACAATGAGCAGTTCTTC.

This clone appeared once. This rearrangement joins TRBV11-3 to TRBJ2-1, with TRBD2 matching over 12 bases. Germline V gene data show CDR1 as SGHNT and CDR2 as YENEEA. The CDR3 has 16 residues. Germline trimming cut 5 bases from V and 7 bases from J; bases unmatched to any gene: 9. In DNA, the CDR3 is TGTGCCAGCAGCGCAGGCCTAGCGGGAGGGCAGAATGAGCAGTTCTTC. Amino acids: CASSAGLAGGQNEQFF.

The chain joins TRBV4-3 to TRBJ2-1; 11 bases line up with TRBD2. With V trimmed by 0 bases and J by 2 bases, 3 bases remained unmatched. The CDR3 loop spans 17 amino acids. The germline CDR1 and CDR2 sequences are LGHNA and YSLEER. Here the CDR3 reads CASSQDPGLAAYNEQFF. The CDR3, as DNA: TGCGCCAGCAGCCAAGATCCGGGACTAGCGGCCTACAATGAGCAGTTCTTC.

J is TRBJ2-1 and V is TRBV2; D may be TRBD2 (7 bases). Germline assignment: CDR1 SNHLY and CDR2 FYNNEI. The V gene lost 10 bases and the J gene lost 5 bases, with 18 bases spanning the gap. The CDR3 is 14 amino acids. CDR3 DNA sequence: TGTGCCACCAGGAGGGGGACTACTAACAATGAGCAGTTCTTC. Translation: CATRRGTTNNEQFF.

The sample holds a few counts of this clone. Written as DNA, the CDR3 is TGTGCCAGCAGTTCCCCCGGGACAGACCCTGGAAACACCATATATTTT. This encodes CASSSPGTDPGNTIYF. The chain employs TRBV6-5 and TRBJ1-3, with 7 bases that match TRBD1. Germline CDR1 is MNHEY and CDR2 is SVGAGI. The CDR3 covers 16 residues. Trimming removed 4 bases from V and 2 bases from J; junction bases left unmatched: 8.

The sample holds a few counts of this clone. The rearrangement joins TRBV2 to TRBJ2-1, with 9 nucleotides matching TRBD2. Looked up from germline, CDR1 is SNHLY and CDR2 is FYNNEI. The CDR3 contains 16 residues. J lost 6 bases, V lost 5 bases, and 11 bases had no gene match. CDR3 sequence: CASSRVAGAKGNEQFF. CDR3 coding DNA: TGTGCCAGCAGTCGGGTAGCGGGAGCGAAGGGCAATGAGCAGTTCTTC.

The chain recombines TRBV5-1 with TRBJ2-7, with D perhaps matching TRBD1 (5 bases). Germline V lookup: CDR1 SGHRS, CDR2 YFSETQ. This CDR3 has 13 amino acids. V was pared by 2 bases and J by 4 bases, with 10 bases between. In DNA form, the CDR3 reads TGCGCCAGCAGCTTCCTCCAGGGATACGAGCAGTACTTC. Translating it yields CASSFLQGYEQYF.

The CDR3 DNA reads as TGTGCCAGCAGTTATCGGGTAGCCCCAGATACGCAGTATTTT. This translates into CASSYRVAPDTQYF. The rearrangement joins TRBV6-5 to TRBJ2-3; D remains unclear. Trimming cost V 3 bases and J 4 bases, with 11 bases left between them. This CDR3 has 14 residues. Germline assignment: CDR1 MNHEY and CDR2 SVGAGI.